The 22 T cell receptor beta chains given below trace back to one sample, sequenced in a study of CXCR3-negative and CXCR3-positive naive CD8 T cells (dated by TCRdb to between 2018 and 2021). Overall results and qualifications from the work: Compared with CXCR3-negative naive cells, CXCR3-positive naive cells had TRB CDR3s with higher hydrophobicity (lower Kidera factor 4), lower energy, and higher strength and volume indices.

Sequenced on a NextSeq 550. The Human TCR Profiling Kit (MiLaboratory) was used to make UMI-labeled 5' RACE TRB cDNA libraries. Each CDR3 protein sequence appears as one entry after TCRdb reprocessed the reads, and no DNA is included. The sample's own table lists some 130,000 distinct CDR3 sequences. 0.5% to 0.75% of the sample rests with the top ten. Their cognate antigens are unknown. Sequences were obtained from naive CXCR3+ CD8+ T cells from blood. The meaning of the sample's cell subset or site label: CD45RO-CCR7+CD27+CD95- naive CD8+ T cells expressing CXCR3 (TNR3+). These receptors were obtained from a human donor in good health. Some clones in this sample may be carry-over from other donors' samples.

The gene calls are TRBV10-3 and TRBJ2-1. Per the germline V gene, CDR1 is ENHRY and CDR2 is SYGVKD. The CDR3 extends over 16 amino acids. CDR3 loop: CAISESIRGSYNEQFF.

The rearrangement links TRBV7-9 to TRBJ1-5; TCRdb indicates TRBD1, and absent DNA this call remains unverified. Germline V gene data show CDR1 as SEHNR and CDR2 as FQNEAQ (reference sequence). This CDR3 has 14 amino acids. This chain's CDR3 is CASSWDRGDQPQHF.

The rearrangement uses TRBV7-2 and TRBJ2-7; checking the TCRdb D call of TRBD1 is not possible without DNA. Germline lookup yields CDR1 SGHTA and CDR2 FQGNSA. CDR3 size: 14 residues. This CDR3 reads CASSYTGVSYEQYF.

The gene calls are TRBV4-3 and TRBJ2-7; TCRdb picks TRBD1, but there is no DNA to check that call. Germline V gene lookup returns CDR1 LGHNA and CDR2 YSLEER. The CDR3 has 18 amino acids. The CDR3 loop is CASSHAGGGTGVRETQYF.

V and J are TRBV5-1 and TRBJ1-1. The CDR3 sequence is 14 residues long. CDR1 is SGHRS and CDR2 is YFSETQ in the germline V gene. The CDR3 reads CASSLARLNTEAFF.

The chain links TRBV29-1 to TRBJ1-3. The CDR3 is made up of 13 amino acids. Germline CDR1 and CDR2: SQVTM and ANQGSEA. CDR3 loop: CSVEADVANTIYF.

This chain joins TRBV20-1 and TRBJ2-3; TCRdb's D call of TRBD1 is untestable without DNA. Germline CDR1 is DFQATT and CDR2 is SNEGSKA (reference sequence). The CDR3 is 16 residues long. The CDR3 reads CSAPLGDSPRTDTQYF.

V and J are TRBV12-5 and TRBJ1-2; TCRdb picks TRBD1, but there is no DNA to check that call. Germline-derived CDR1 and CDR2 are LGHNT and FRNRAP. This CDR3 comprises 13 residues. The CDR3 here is CASGFELWTGLTF. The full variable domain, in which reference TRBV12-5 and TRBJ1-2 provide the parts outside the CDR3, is DARVTQTPRHKVTEMGQEVTMRCQPILGHNTVFWYRQTMMQGLELLAYFRNRAPLDDSGMPKDRFSAEMPDATLATLKIQPSEPRDSAVYFCASGFELWTGLTFGSGTRLTVV.

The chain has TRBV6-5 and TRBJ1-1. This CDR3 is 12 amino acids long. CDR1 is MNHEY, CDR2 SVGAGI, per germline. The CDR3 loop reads CASSSPNTEAFF.

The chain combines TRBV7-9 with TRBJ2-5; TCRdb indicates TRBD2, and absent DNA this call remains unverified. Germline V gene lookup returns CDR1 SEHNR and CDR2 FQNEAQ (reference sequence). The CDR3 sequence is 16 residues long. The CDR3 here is CASSPLRQGLEETQYF.

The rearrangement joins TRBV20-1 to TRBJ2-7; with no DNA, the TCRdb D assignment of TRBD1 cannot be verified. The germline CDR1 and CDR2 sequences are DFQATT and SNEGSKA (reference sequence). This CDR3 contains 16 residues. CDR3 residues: CSARDSSGQSWDEQYF.

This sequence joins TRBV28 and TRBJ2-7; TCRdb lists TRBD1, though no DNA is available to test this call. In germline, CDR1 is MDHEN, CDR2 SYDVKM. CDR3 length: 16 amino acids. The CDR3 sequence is CASSLLDPRDSYEQYF.

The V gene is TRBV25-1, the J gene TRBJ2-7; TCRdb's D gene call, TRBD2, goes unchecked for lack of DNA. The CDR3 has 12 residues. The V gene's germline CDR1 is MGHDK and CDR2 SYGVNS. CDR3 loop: CASSEYGEEQYF.

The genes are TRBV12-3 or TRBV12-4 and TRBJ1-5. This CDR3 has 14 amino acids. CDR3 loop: CASSHMAGAQPQHF.

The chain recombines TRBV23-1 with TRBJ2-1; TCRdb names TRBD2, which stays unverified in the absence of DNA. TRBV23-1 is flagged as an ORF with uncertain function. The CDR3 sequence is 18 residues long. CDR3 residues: CASSQSPQGGTSGNEQFF.

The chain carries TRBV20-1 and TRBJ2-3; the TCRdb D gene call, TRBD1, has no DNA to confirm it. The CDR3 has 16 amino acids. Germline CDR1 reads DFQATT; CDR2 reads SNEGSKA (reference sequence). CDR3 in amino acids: CSARGDSLNLADTQYF.

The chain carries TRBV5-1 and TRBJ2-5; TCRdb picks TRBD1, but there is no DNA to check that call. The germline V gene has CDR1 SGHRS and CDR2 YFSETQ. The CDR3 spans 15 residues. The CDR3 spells CASSFFGQEAETQYF.

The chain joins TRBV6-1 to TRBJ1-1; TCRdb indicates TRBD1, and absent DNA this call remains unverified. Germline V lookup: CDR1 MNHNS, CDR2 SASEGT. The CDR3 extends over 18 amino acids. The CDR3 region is CASSDSTVFDPGSGTAFF.

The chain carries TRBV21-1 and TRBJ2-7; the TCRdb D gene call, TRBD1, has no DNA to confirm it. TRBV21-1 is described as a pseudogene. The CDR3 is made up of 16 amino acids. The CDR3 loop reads CASSASGTRVSYEQYF.

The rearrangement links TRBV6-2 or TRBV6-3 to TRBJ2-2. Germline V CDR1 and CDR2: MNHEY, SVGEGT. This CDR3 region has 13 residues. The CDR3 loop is CASSKADTGELFF.

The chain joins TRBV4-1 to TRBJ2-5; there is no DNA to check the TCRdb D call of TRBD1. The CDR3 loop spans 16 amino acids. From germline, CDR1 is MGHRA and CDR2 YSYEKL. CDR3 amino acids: CASSQDYTGSQETQYF.

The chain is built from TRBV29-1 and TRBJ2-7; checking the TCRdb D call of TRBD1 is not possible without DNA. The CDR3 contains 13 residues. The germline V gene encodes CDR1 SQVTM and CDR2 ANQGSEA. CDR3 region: CSALGGQSYEQYF.